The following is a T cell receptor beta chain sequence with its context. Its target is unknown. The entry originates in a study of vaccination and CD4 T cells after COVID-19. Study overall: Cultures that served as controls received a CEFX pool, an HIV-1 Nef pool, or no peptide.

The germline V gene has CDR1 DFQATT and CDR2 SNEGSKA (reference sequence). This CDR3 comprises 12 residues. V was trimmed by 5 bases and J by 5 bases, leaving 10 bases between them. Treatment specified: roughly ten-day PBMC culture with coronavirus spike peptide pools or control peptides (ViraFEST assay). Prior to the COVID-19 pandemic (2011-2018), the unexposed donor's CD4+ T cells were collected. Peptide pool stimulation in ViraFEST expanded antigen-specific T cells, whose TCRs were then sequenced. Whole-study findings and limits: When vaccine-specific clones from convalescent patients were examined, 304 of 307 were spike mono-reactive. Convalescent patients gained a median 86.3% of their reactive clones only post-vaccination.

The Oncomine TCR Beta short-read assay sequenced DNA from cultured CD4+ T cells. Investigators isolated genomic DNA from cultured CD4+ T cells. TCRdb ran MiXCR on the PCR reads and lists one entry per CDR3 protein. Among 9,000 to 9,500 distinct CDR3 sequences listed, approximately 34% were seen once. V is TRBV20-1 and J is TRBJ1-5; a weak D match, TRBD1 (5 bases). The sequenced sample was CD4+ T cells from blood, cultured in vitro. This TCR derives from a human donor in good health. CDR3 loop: CSASRGDQPQHF. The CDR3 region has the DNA TGCAGTGCTTCGCGGGGGGATCAGCCCCAGCATTTT.